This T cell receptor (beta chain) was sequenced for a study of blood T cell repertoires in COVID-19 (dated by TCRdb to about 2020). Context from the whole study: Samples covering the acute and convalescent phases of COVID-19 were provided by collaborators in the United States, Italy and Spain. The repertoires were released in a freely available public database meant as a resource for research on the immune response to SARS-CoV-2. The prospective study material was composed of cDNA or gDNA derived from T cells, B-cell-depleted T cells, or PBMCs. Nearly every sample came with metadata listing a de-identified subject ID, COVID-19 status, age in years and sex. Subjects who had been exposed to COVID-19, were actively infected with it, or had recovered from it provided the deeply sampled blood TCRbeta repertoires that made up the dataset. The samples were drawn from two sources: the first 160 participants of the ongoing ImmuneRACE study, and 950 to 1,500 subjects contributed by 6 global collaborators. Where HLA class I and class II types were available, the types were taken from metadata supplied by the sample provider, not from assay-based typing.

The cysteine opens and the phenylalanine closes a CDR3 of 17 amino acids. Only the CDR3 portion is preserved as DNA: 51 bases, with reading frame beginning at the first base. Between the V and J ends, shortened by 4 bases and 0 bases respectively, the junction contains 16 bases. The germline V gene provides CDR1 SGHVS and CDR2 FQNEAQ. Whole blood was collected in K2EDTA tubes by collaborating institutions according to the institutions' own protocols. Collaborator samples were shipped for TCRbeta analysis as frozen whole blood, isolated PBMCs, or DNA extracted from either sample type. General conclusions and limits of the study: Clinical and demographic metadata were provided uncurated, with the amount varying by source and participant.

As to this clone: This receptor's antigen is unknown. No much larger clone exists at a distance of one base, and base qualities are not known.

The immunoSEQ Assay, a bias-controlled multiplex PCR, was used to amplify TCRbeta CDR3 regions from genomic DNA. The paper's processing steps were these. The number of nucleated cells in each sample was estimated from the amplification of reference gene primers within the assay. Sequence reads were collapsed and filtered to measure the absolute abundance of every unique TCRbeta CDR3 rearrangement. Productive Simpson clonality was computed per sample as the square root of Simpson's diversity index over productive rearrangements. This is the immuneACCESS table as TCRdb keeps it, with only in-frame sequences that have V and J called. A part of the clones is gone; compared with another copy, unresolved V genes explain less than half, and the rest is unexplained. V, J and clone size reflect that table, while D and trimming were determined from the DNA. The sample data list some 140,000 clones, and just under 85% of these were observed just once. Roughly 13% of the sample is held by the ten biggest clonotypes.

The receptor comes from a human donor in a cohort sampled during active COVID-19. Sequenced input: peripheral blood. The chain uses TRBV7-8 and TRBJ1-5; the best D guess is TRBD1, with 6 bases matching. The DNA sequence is TGTGCCAGCAGCTCCCTTGTACAGGGTTATAGCAATCAGCCCCAGCATTTT. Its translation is CASSSLVQGYSNQPQHF.